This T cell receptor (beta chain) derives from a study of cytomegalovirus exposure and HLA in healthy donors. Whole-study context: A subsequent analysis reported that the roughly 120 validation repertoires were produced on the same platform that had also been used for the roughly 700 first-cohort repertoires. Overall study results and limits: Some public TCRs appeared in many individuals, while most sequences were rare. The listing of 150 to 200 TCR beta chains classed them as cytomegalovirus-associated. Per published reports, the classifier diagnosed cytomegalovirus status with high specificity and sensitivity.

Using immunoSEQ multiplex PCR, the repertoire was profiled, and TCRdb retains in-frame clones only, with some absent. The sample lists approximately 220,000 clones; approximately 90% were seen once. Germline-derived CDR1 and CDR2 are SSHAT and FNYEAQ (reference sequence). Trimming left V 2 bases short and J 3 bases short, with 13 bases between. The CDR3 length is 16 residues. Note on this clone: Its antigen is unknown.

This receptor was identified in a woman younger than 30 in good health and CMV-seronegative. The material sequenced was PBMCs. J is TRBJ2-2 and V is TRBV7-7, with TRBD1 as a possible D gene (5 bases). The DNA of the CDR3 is TGTGCCAGCAGCTTAAACTGGGGCAGGGACACCGGGGAGCTGTTTTTT. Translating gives CASSLNWGRDTGELFF.